This T cell receptor (beta chain) was observed in a study of blood T cell repertoires in COVID-19. In the original workflow: Reference gene primer amplification gave estimated nucleated cell counts. TCRdb's table, derived via immunoSEQ multiplex PCR, lists solely in-frame clones and lacks some. From that table come the V and J calls and clone size; the DNA was used to work out D and trimming. The sample has under 500,000 clones, about 89% seen once. With 4 bases removed from V and 14 bases from J, the gap between germline ends came to 12 bases. This CDR3 is 11 amino acids long. Germline V gene sequence: CDR1 SNHLY, CDR2 FYNNEI.

The sample was peripheral blood. The TCR comes from a woman in her 30s with acute or convalescent COVID-19. The chain combines TRBV2 with TRBJ2-1; perhaps TRBD1 as D (6 bases). The CDR3, as DNA: TGTGCCAGCAGTGGACAGGCAGTTAAGTTCTTC. It specifies CASSGQAVKFF.